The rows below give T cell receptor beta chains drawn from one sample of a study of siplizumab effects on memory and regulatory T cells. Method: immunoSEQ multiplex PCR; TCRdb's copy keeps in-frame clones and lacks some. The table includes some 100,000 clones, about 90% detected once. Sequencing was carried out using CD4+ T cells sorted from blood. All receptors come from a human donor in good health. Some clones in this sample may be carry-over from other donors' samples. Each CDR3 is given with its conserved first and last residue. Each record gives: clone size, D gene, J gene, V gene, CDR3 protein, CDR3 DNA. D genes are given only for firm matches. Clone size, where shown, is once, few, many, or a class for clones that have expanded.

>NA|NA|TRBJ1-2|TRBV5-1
CASSLNQIYGYTF
TGCGCCAGCAGCTTGAATCAGATCTATGGCTACACCTTC
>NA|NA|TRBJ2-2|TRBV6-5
CASSYGTYNTGELFF
TGTGCCAGCAGTTACGGGACGTACAACACCGGGGAGCTGTTTTTT
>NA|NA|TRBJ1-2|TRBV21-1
CASSPGTVLTF
TGTGCCAGCAGCCCTGGGACTGTCCTCACCTTC
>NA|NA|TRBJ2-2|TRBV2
CASSEVPANTGELFF
TGTGCCAGCAGTGAAGTACCTGCGAACACCGGGGAGCTGTTTTTT
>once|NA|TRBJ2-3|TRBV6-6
CASNLRTKTTDTQYF
TGTGCCAGCAATTTAAGGACGAAGACCACAGATACGCAGTATTTT
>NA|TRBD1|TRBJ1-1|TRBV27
CASSLFQGVPTEAFF
TGTGCCAGCAGTCTGTTTCAGGGGGTCCCCACTGAAGCTTTCTTT
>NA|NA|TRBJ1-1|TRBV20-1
CSGQMNTEAFF
TGCAGCGGACAGATGAACACTGAAGCTTTCTTT
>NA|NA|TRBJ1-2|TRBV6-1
CASSEGGTGDYGYTF
TGTGCCAGCAGTGAAGGGGGGACGGGTGACTATGGCTACACCTTC
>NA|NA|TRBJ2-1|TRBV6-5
CASSRVSRAEQFF
TGTGCCAGCAGTCGAGTATCCAGGGCTGAGCAGTTCTTC
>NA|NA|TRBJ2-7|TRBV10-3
CAIRKRTASYEQYF
TGTGCCATCCGTAAGAGGACAGCGTCCTACGAGCAGTACTTC
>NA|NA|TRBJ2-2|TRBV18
CASSPQHTGELFF
TGTGCCAGCTCACCACAGCACACCGGGGAGCTGTTTTTT
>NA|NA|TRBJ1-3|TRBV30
CAWTLGQPSGNTIYF
TGTGCCTGGACCCTAGGGCAGCCCTCTGGAAACACCATATATTTT
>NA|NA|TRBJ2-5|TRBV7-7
CASSSGRVYSETQYF
TGTGCTAGCAGCTCCGGACGTGTGTATTCGGAGACCCAGTACTTC
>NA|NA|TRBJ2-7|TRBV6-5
CASSSLAETSYEQYF
TGTGCCAGCAGTTCTTTAGCGGAGACCTCCTACGAGCAGTACTTC
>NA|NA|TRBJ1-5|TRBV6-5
CASSEGGGNQPQHF
TGTGCCAGCAGTGAAGGGGGAGGGAATCAGCCCCAGCATTTT
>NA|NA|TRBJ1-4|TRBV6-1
CASMKGGEKLFF
TGTGCCAGCATGAAGGGCGGAGAAAAACTGTTTTTT
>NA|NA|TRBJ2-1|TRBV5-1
CASSRDGDYNEQFF
TGCGCCAGCAGCCGGGACGGGGATTACAATGAGCAGTTCTTC
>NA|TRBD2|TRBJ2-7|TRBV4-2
CASSLRTSGSSGEQYF
TGTGCCAGCAGCCTAAGGACTAGCGGGAGTTCGGGCGAGCAGTACTTC
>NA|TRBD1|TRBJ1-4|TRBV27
CASSILGQATNEKLFF
TGTGCCAGCAGTATACTAGGACAGGCAACTAATGAAAAACTGTTTTTT
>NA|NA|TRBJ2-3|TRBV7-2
CASRVPSIDTQYF
TGTGCCAGCAGGGTGCCTAGCATAGATACGCAGTATTTT
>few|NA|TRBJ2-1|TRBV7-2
CASSFSTGGEQFF
TGTGCCAGCAGCTTCTCGACAGGAGGTGAGCAGTTCTTC
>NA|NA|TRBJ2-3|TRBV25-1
CASLSGARLTDTQYF
TGTGCCAGCCTGAGTGGGGCCCGGCTCACAGATACGCAGTATTTT
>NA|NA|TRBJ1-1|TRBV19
CASSTYLARGKTEAFF
TGTGCCAGTAGTACCTATCTCGCCCGTGGCAAGACTGAAGCTTTCTTT
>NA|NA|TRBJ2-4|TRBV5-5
CASSPRLGGSNIQYF
TGTGCCAGCAGCCCGCGACTAGGAGGGTCAAACATTCAGTACTTC
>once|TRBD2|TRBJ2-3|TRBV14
CASSQGLAGTDTQYF
TGTGCCAGCAGCCAAGGACTAGCGGGCACAGATACGCAGTATTTT
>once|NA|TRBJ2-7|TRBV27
CASSLTPFPGTRPYEQYF
TGTGCCAGCAGTTTAACCCCGTTTCCCGGGACTCGCCCCTACGAGCAGTACTTC